These T cell receptor beta chains were read from a single sample in a study of beta chain features in type 1 diabetes. Method: immunoSEQ multiplex PCR; TCRdb's copy keeps in-frame clones and lacks some. The top ten hold more than 0.8% of the sample, which has some 300,000 clones, 7% to 9% seen once. What was sequenced was central memory CD4+ T cells from blood. Every receptor here comes from a woman between 18 and 29 years old in good health. Both conserved end residues are part of each CDR3. Clone size is not always given. Where it is, it says once, few, many or a class for expanded clones.

v_call	clone_size	cdr3_aa
TRBV7-8	few	CASSPGQGADTQYF
TRBV5-4	NA	CASSLDYRGETQYF
TRBV9	once	CASSVVPGARYGYTF
TRBV9	few	CASSAAGTNNSPLHF
TRBV7-2	NA	CASSAVAYRDEQFF
TRBV28	few	CASSRLGNEQFF
TRBV28	many	CASSDRNEQFF
TRBV9	NA	CASTQKDRGPRNQPQHF
TRBV11-3	NA	CASSIPGTGGYEQYF
TRBV13	many	CASSRRRQGGTEAFF
TRBV2	NA	CASTAGGETQYF
TRBV19	few	CASSPTSDSFYGYTF
TRBV5-1	NA	CASSTTSGPQETQYF
TRBV4-2	NA	CASSQRTGNSPLHF
TRBV30	few	CAWSGGQGAGGYTF
TRBV30	NA	CAWNVAGGTDTQYF
TRBV2	few	CASSERSANQPQHF
TRBV27	many	CASSKGINEKLFF
TRBV4-3	NA	CASSQDYWRGGDNEQFF
TRBV10-3	many	CAISDGGGQPQHF
TRBV11-2	few	CASSFGPGQETQYF
TRBV28	few	CASSPIAGTEQFF
TRBV4-2	NA	CASSRHRLAGGDEQFF
TRBV2	NA	CASSARQNLNTEAFF
TRBV27	NA	CASSPSRASPSSPLHF
TRBV7-3	NA	CASSSTGISYNEQFF
TRBV18	NA	CASSPPGVRAQETQYF